The sequence of this T cell receptor (beta chain) was determined in a study of shared clonotypes between healthy human individuals. CDR3 size: 15 residues. Germline loops: CDR1 SGHVS, CDR2 FQNEAQ. The J segment lost 8 bases and the V segment lost 0 bases, leaving 5 bases of the junction unmatched. Sorted-subset replicate PCR reactions contained 200 ng DNA, corresponding to about 30,000 T cell genomes. Libraries were prepared by immunoSEQ multiplex PCR; TCRdb keeps only in-frame clonotypes and omits some of them. Here the sample spans 600,000 to 700,000 clones, about three quarters being singletons. Donors, without exception, were Caucasian adults residing in Nashville, Tennessee.

Material: memory CD4+ T cells sorted from blood. Regarding subset: CD45RA-negative fraction. The V call is TRBV7-8, the J call TRBJ1-4; TRBD1 matches 8 bases. The TCR originated in a woman younger than 45 in good health. The CDR3 bases are TGTGCCAGCAGCTTAGCCGACAGGGGAAGGGAAAAACTGTTTTTT. Translating gives CASSLADRGREKLFF.